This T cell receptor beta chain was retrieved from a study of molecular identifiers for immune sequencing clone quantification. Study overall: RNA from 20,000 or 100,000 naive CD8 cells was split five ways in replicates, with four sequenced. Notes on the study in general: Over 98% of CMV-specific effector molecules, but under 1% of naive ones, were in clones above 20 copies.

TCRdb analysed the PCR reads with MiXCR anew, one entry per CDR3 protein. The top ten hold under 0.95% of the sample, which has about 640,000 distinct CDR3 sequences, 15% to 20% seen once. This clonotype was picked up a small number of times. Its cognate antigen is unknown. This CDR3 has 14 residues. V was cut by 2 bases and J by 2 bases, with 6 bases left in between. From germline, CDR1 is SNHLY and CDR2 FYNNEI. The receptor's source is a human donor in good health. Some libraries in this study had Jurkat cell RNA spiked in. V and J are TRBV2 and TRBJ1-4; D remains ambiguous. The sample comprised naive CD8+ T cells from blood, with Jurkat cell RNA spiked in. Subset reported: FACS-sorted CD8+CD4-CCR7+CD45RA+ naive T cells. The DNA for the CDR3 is TGTGCCAGCAGTGAACGGCCCACTAATGAAAAACTGTTTTTT. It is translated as CASSERPTNEKLFF.